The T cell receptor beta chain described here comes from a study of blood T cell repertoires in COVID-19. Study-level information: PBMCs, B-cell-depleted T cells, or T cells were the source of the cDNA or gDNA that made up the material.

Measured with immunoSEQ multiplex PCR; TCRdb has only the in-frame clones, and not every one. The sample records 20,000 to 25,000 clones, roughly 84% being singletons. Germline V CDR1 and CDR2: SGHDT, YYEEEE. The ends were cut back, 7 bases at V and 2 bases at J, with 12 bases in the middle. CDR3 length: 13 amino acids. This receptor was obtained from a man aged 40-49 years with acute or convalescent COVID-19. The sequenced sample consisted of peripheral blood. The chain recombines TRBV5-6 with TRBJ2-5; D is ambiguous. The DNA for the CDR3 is TGTGCCAGCGTAAGACAAGGACAAGAGACCCAGTACTTC. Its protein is CASVRQGQETQYF.